These 19 T cell receptor beta chains share one sample of origin, sequenced in a study of T cells in Graves' hyperthyroidism and ophthalmopathy. Amplified TCR beta CDR3 regions derived from RNA transcripts. The HTBI primer set drove a first-round RT-PCR of the TCR CDR3. MiXCR was run by TCRdb on the multiplex PCR reads, yielding one entry per CDR3 protein. Among approximately 520,000 distinct CDR3 sequences listed, less than 25% were seen once. Input material: blood. The receptors were sampled from a man younger than 35 with Graves' hyperthyroidism.

The sample holds many counts of this clonotype. This sequence joins TRBV7-8 and TRBJ2-2; 10 nucleotides align to TRBD2. The trim removed 6 bases at V and 5 bases at J, leaving 12 bases unmatched. Germline lookup yields CDR1 SGHVS and CDR2 FQNEAQ. The CDR3 consists of 17 residues. This CDR3 reads CASRPRRGSGGTGELFF. CDR3 sequence (DNA): TGTGCCAGCAGGCCACGACGGGGTAGCGGGGGGACCGGGGAGCTGTTTTTT.

This clonotype was seen more than once but under ten times. One junction end disagrees with the germline gene, perhaps due to a read error. The chain couples TRBV6-1 to TRBJ2-5; D may match TRBD1 or TRBD2 (5 bases each). The CDR3 contains 13 residues. CDR1 and CDR2 (germline): MNHNS, SASEGT. CDR3 DNA sequence: TGTGCCAGCAGTAAGGGGTCTTGGGAGACCCAATACTTC. This gives the protein CASSKGSWETQYF.

This chain joins TRBV6-1 and TRBJ1-5, with D perhaps matching TRBD1 (5 bases). This CDR3 spans 13 amino acids. The germline V gene encodes CDR1 MNHNS and CDR2 SASEGT. V was clipped by 6 bases and J by 5 bases, with 11 bases between them. CDR3 protein: CASRGTQDQPQHF. DNA of the CDR3: TGTGCCAGCAGAGGGACTCAAGATCAGCCCCAGCATTTT.

The CDR3 bases are TGTGCCAGCAGCTCAACGGGACGGCAAGAGACCCAGTACTTC. Its translation: CASSSTGRQETQYF. V and J are TRBV5-6 and TRBJ2-5; D tentatively fits TRBD1 or TRBD2 (5 bases each). The V end lost 3 bases, the J end lost 2 bases, and 11 bases lay between the germline ends. The CDR3 covers 14 residues. The germline V gene has CDR1 SGHDT and CDR2 YYEEEE.

This clonotype has more than one count but fewer than ten. This chain uses TRBV6-1 with TRBJ1-5; 9 nucleotides line up with TRBD1. Losses at the gene ends were 6 bases for V and 4 bases for J; bases not matched to a gene: 7. This CDR3 contains 15 residues. Per germline, CDR1 MNHNS and CDR2 SASEGT. In nucleotides, the CDR3 is TGTGCCAGCAGCCCAGGGACAGGGCAGAATCAGCCCCAGCATTTT. This encodes CASSPGTGQNQPQHF.

Note on this clonotype: A much larger clone lies a single base off, so this may be a read error. Because it lacks the conserved phenylalanine or tryptophan at the end, this CDR3 is likely a read error. The rearrangement links TRBV27 to TRBJ2-2; no clear D gene. The germline V gene has CDR1 MNHEY and CDR2 SMNVEV (reference sequence). The CDR3 is 15 amino acids. V dropped 5 bases and J dropped 8 bases, with 18 bases sitting between them. CDR3: CASSPLVGATGELFL. As DNA, the CDR3 is TGTGCCAGCAGTCCCCTAGTGGGCGCCACGGGGGAGCTGTTTTTG.

This clonotype was seen ten or more times. The rearrangement joins TRBV15 to TRBJ1-5, with unresolved D. The CDR3 has 13 amino acids. V lost 0 bases, J lost 7 bases, and 7 bases lay in between. CDR1 and CDR2 from the germline V gene are LNHNV and YYDKDF (reference sequence). The CDR3 spells CATSRDSGQPQHF. CDR3 DNA: TGTGCCACCAGCAGAGATAGTGGGCAGCCCCAGCATTTT.

This clonotype has a count of ten or more. J is TRBJ2-7 and V is TRBV20-1, with 7 bases fitting TRBD1. CDR1 DFQATT and CDR2 SNEGSKA come from the germline V gene (reference sequence). This CDR3 is built from 14 residues. With 5 bases clipped from V and 3 bases from J, the junction kept 10 bases outside the gene matches. The CDR3 loop is CSAYRQGEDYEQYF. The CDR3 DNA reads TGCAGTGCTTACCGACAGGGAGAAGACTACGAGCAGTACTTC.

This rearrangement joins TRBV28 to TRBJ2-7; 8 bases are shared with TRBD1. CDR1 is MDHEN, CDR2 SYDVKM, per germline. J gave up 1 base and V 6 bases, and 11 bases lay outside the gene matches. CDR3 length: 16 amino acids. This chain's CDR3 is CASSPGGVERSYEQYF. CDR3 DNA: TGTGCCAGCAGCCCAGGGGGCGTTGAGAGGTCCTACGAGCAGTACTTC.

In its sample, this clonotype was seen many times. The chain employs TRBV6-2 or TRBV6-3 and TRBJ2-6; D might be TRBD1 (5 bases). From germline, CDR1 is MNHEY and CDR2 SVGEGT. Trimming cost V 4 bases and J 1 base, with 20 bases left between them. The CDR3 is made up of 19 amino acids. The DNA of the CDR3 is TGTGCCAGCAGTTGGACCCCCACAGGTGGTAGGTCTGGGGCCAACGTCCTGACTTTC. Translating it yields CASSWTPTGGRSGANVLTF.

This clonotype appeared many times. The chain recombines TRBV6-5 with TRBJ1-2; D ambiguous. CDR1 MNHEY and CDR2 SVGAGI come from the germline V gene. The CDR3 runs 15 residues. Trimming left V 2 bases short and J 6 bases short, with 16 bases between. The CDR3 DNA reads as TGTGCCAGCAGTTACGGCCAGCAACCGACGAATGGCTACACCTTC. Protein sequence: CASSYGQQPTNGYTF.

The chain combines TRBV12-3 or TRBV12-4 with TRBJ2-3; D not resolved. The CDR3 is made up of 15 amino acids. Trimming took off 6 bases at V and 0 bases at J, with 13 bases between the two ends. CDR3 loop: CASSPLGTSTDTQYF. DNA of the CDR3: TGTGCCAGCAGCCCCCTGGGTACTAGCACAGATACGCAGTATTTT.

This clonotype was detected only a few times. The chain has TRBV28 and TRBJ2-2; 9 nucleotides line up with TRBD1. CDR1 and CDR2 (germline): MDHEN, SYDVKM. This CDR3 is 16 amino acids long. With 3 bases clipped from V and 11 bases from J, the junction kept 13 bases outside the gene matches. CDR3 nucleotides: TGTGCCAGCAGTTTGGGAGCCGGGACAGGGAAGATCGAGCTGTTTTTT. Encoded protein: CASSLGAGTGKIELFF.

This clonotype was seen a handful of times. The chain carries TRBV2 and TRBJ2-7; possibly TRBD1 for D (5 bases). Germline V gene data show CDR1 as SNHLY and CDR2 as FYNNEI. The CDR3 is made up of 13 amino acids. V was trimmed by 6 bases and J by 4 bases, leaving 13 bases between them. The CDR3 is CASSPDQGYEQYF. CDR3 sequence (DNA): TGTGCCAGCAGCCCCGACCAGGGATACGAGCAGTACTTC. The whole variable domain, remainder taken from reference TRBV2 and TRBJ2-7, is EPEVTQTPSHQVTQMGQEVILRCVPISNHLYFYWYRQILGQKVEFLVSFYNNEISEKSEIFDDQFSVERPDGSNFTLKIRSTKLEDSAMYFCASSPDQGYEQYFGPGTRLTVT.

The chain employs TRBV11-2 and TRBJ2-7; 7 bases match TRBD1. Germline V lookup: CDR1 SGHAT, CDR2 FQNNGV. The V gene end was trimmed by 0 bases and the J gene end by 2 bases; junction bases not matched to a gene: 7. The CDR3 has 16 amino acids. As DNA, the CDR3 is TGTGCCAGCAGCTTAGAAGGCACGACAGGGACCTACGAGCAGTACTTC. Its protein is CASSLEGTTGTYEQYF.

The table lists this clonotype with many counts. The chain joins TRBV2 to TRBJ1-2; D gene uncertain. The CDR3 is made up of 12 amino acids. V lost 7 bases to trimming and J lost 2 bases, with 8 bases between them. The V gene's germline CDR1 is SNHLY and CDR2 FYNNEI. CDR3 amino acids: CASIGRNYGYTF. Written as DNA, the CDR3 is TGTGCCAGCATCGGGAGAAACTATGGCTACACCTTC.

This clonotype was seen repeatedly, ten times or more. The chain recombines TRBV28 with TRBJ1-5; TRBD1 matches at 11 bases. Per germline, CDR1 MDHEN and CDR2 SYDVKM. V lost 5 bases, J lost 7 bases, and 10 bases stayed unmatched. The CDR3 totals 16 residues. The CDR3 sequence: CASSGGGTGGRQPQHF. The CDR3 bases are TGTGCCAGCAGTGGAGGGGGGACAGGGGGAAGGCAGCCCCAGCATTTT.

This clonotype turned up a few times. V gene TRBV4-1 combines with J gene TRBJ2-5, with 7 nucleotides matching TRBD1. The CDR3 contains 15 residues. V lost 0 bases, J lost 5 bases, and 6 bases stayed unmatched. Germline lookup yields CDR1 MGHRA and CDR2 YSYEKL. CDR3 residues: CASSQETGRRETQYF. For the CDR3, the DNA is TGCGCCAGCAGCCAAGAGACAGGGCGCCGGGAGACCCAGTACTTC.

Many counts were recorded for this clonotype. J is TRBJ1-5 and V is TRBV4-2, with 7 bases that match TRBD1. The CDR3 loop spans 17 amino acids. The germline V gene has CDR1 LGHNA and CDR2 YNFKEQ. Germline trimming cut 0 bases from V and 5 bases from J; bases unmatched to any gene: 10. CDR3 loop: CASSQEPTGSPYQPQHF. CDR3 coding DNA: TGTGCCAGCAGCCAAGAGCCGACAGGGAGCCCCTATCAGCCCCAGCATTTT.